Listed below are T cell receptor beta chains from one sample, sequenced in a study of blood T cell repertoires in COVID-19. The repertoire was sequenced with immunoSEQ multiplex PCR; TCRdb's copy has only in-frame clones and lacks some. The sample consists of about 120,000 clones, around 81% of them appearing once. Sequenced material: peripheral blood. The receptors here all came from a human donor in a cohort sampled during active COVID-19. CDR3s include the opening cysteine and the closing phenylalanine or tryptophan. The D gene is left open where the match is weak. Only part of the rows carry a size: once, few, many, or a class if the clone is expanded.

CDR3nt: TGTGCCAGCAGCCCCCCTAGCGGGACCTACAATGAGCAGTTCTTC
CDR3aa: CASSPPSGTYNEQFF
d_gene: TRBD2
v_gene: TRBV6-5
abundance: once
j_gene: TRBJ2-1

CDR3nt: TGCGCCAGCAGCGGAACAGACAGCCGCTCCTACAATGAGCAGTTCTTC
CDR3aa: CASSGTDSRSYNEQFF
d_gene: NA
v_gene: TRBV4-3
abundance: NA
j_gene: TRBJ2-1

CDR3nt: TGTGCCAGCAGCTTAAGGCGGGACCTCACAGATACGCAGTATTTT
CDR3aa: CASSLRRDLTDTQYF
d_gene: NA
v_gene: TRBV7-8
abundance: NA
j_gene: TRBJ2-3

CDR3nt: TGTGCCAGCAGCTTTAAACTAGCGGGAGGGCCGCGGACAGATACGCAGTATTTT
CDR3aa: CASSFKLAGGPRTDTQYF
d_gene: TRBD2
v_gene: TRBV5-6
abundance: NA
j_gene: TRBJ2-3

CDR3nt: TGTGCCAGCAGTTACTCGGTACAGGGGGCTCGATCACCCCTCCACTTT
CDR3aa: CASSYSVQGARSPLHF
d_gene: TRBD1
v_gene: TRBV6-5
abundance: NA
j_gene: TRBJ1-6

CDR3nt: TGTGCCAGTACTCCCGGGGGGGGGACCTTCTCTGCTGGGGCCAACGTCCTGACTTTC
CDR3aa: CASTPGGGTFSAGANVLTF
d_gene: TRBD2
v_gene: TRBV19
abundance: NA
j_gene: TRBJ2-6

CDR3nt: TGTGCCAGCTCACTCGGGACAGGGGCGACCCAGTACAATGAGCAGTTCTTC
CDR3aa: CASSLGTGATQYNEQFF
d_gene: TRBD1
v_gene: TRBV18
abundance: NA
j_gene: TRBJ2-1

CDR3nt: TGTGCCATCAGTTCGGGGGAGAGCACTGAAGCTTTCTTT
CDR3aa: CAISSGESTEAFF
d_gene: NA
v_gene: TRBV10-3
abundance: NA
j_gene: TRBJ1-1

CDR3nt: TGCAGCGTTGAAAGGGGGAACGTTCATGGCTACACCTTC
CDR3aa: CSVERGNVHGYTF
d_gene: NA
v_gene: TRBV29-1
abundance: NA
j_gene: TRBJ1-2

CDR3nt: TGCGCCAGCAGCCAAGATCGTCAGGGGCATCAGCCCCAGCATTTT
CDR3aa: CASSQDRQGHQPQHF
d_gene: NA
v_gene: TRBV4-3
abundance: NA
j_gene: TRBJ1-5

CDR3nt: TGTGCCAGCAGCCCCTCCGTGTCGGGTGAAGTGGCCCAGTACTTC
CDR3aa: CASSPSVSGEVAQYF
d_gene: NA
v_gene: TRBV11-2
abundance: NA
j_gene: TRBJ2-5

CDR3nt: TGTGCCAGCAAGGGACAGGGCGCAACTAATGAAAAACTGTTTTTT
CDR3aa: CASKGQGATNEKLFF
d_gene: TRBD1
v_gene: TRBV6-5
abundance: once
j_gene: TRBJ1-4

CDR3nt: TGTGCCAGCAGTTTCAGGGGTGCGTCCTATAATTCACCCCTCCACTTT
CDR3aa: CASSFRGASYNSPLHF
d_gene: NA
v_gene: TRBV27
abundance: NA
j_gene: TRBJ1-6

CDR3nt: TGTGCCAGCAGTGAAGCGCGTAGGGGGCCCCGTGGCTACACCTTC
CDR3aa: CASSEARRGPRGYTF
d_gene: TRBD1
v_gene: TRBV2
abundance: NA
j_gene: TRBJ1-2

CDR3nt: TGTGCCAGCAGCAGTCCTCGCGGGAGGTACGAGCAGTACTTC
CDR3aa: CASSSPRGRYEQYF
d_gene: TRBD2
v_gene: TRBV13
abundance: NA
j_gene: TRBJ2-7

CDR3nt: TGTGCCAGCAGCTTAGGGGAGGGACTAGCGGGGGGGCCCTACAATGAGCAGTTCTTC
CDR3aa: CASSLGEGLAGGPYNEQFF
d_gene: TRBD2
v_gene: TRBV7-2
abundance: once
j_gene: TRBJ2-1

CDR3nt: TGTGCCAGCAGTGAATATAAGGGACAGGGCTCCTACGAGCAGTACTTC
CDR3aa: CASSEYKGQGSYEQYF
d_gene: TRBD1
v_gene: TRBV25-1
abundance: NA
j_gene: TRBJ2-7

CDR3nt: TGTGCCAGTAGCGGACTAGCGGGAGCCTACAATGAGCAGTTCTTC
CDR3aa: CASSGLAGAYNEQFF
d_gene: TRBD2
v_gene: TRBV19
abundance: NA
j_gene: TRBJ2-1

CDR3nt: TGTGCCAGCAGTTACCTCCGGGACAGCCTCCCCTATGGCTACACCTTC
CDR3aa: CASSYLRDSLPYGYTF
d_gene: TRBD1
v_gene: TRBV28
abundance: NA
j_gene: TRBJ1-2

CDR3nt: TGTGCCAGCTCACCTCAAAAGGCAGGGAACACCGGGGAGCTGTTTTTT
CDR3aa: CASSPQKAGNTGELFF
d_gene: NA
v_gene: TRBV18
abundance: NA
j_gene: TRBJ2-2

CDR3nt: TGTGCCAGCAGTGATACTGGCGGGGGGCCCCATACGCAGTATTTT
CDR3aa: CASSDTGGGPHTQYF
d_gene: TRBD2
v_gene: TRBV6-4
abundance: NA
j_gene: TRBJ2-3

CDR3nt: TGTGCCAGCAGCCCCGGAGGCTTCTACTCCTACGAGCAGTACTTC
CDR3aa: CASSPGGFYSYEQYF
d_gene: NA
v_gene: TRBV5-6
abundance: once
j_gene: TRBJ2-7

CDR3nt: TGTGCCAGCAGTTACACCGGGACAGGGGCCTACGAGCAGTACTTC
CDR3aa: CASSYTGTGAYEQYF
d_gene: TRBD1
v_gene: TRBV7-9
abundance: few
j_gene: TRBJ2-7

CDR3nt: TGTGCCACCTCCGACACCTCAAATGGCTACACCTTC
CDR3aa: CATSDTSNGYTF
d_gene: NA
v_gene: TRBV6-5
abundance: once
j_gene: TRBJ1-2

CDR3nt: TGCGCCAGCAGCCGCAAACTACAGGGGGACACTGAAGCTTTCTTT
CDR3aa: CASSRKLQGDTEAFF
d_gene: TRBD1
v_gene: TRBV4-1
abundance: NA
j_gene: TRBJ1-1

CDR3nt: TGTGCCAGCAGTGAGGGGACAGCCGAGCAGTACTTC
CDR3aa: CASSEGTAEQYF
d_gene: TRBD1
v_gene: TRBV6-1
abundance: NA
j_gene: TRBJ2-7

CDR3nt: TGTGCCAGCAGCTTATACAGTCGGCAGGGGAATGGCTACACCTTC
CDR3aa: CASSLYSRQGNGYTF
d_gene: NA
v_gene: TRBV11-2
abundance: NA
j_gene: TRBJ1-2

CDR3nt: TGTGCCAGCAGTGCCACAGATCCGTTTACCTATGGCTACACCTTC
CDR3aa: CASSATDPFTYGYTF
d_gene: NA
v_gene: TRBV2
abundance: NA
j_gene: TRBJ1-2

CDR3nt: TGCAGCGGGACAGATGCCTACGAGCAGTACTTC
CDR3aa: CSGTDAYEQYF
d_gene: NA
v_gene: TRBV29-1
abundance: NA
j_gene: TRBJ2-7

CDR3nt: TGTGCCAGCAGCTTTAGGGGAGAGCAGTTCTTC
CDR3aa: CASSFRGEQFF
d_gene: NA
v_gene: TRBV11-3
abundance: NA
j_gene: TRBJ2-1

CDR3nt: TGTGCCAGCAGTTGGGGGGGGAATGAGCAGTTCTTC
CDR3aa: CASSWGGNEQFF
d_gene: TRBD2
v_gene: TRBV28
abundance: NA
j_gene: TRBJ2-1

CDR3nt: TGTGCCAGCAGTCAACAGGGAAGCCAGCCCCAGCATTTT
CDR3aa: CASSQQGSQPQHF
d_gene: NA
v_gene: TRBV7-9
abundance: few
j_gene: TRBJ1-5

CDR3nt: TGTGCCAGTAGTCGCCAGGGTGGAGAGACCCAGTACTTC
CDR3aa: CASSRQGGETQYF
d_gene: NA
v_gene: TRBV19
abundance: once
j_gene: TRBJ2-5

CDR3nt: TGTGCCTGGAATACAGGGCCTGTTACCCATGGCTACACCTTC
CDR3aa: CAWNTGPVTHGYTF
d_gene: NA
v_gene: TRBV30
abundance: NA
j_gene: TRBJ1-2

CDR3nt: TGTGCCAGCAGAGGACAAGGCTCCTACAATGAGCAGTTCTTC
CDR3aa: CASRGQGSYNEQFF
d_gene: NA
v_gene: TRBV7-9
abundance: NA
j_gene: TRBJ2-1

CDR3nt: TGTGCCAGCAGTTTATACATTGGGGGACTAGTACGTAATGAGCAGTTCTTC
CDR3aa: CASSLYIGGLVRNEQFF
d_gene: TRBD2
v_gene: TRBV28
abundance: NA
j_gene: TRBJ2-1

CDR3nt: TGTGCCAGCAGCGTAGCGGCGGGACAGGGGGACATTCAGTACTTC
CDR3aa: CASSVAAGQGDIQYF
d_gene: TRBD1
v_gene: TRBV9
abundance: few
j_gene: TRBJ2-4

CDR3nt: TGTGCCAGCAGCGTAGTCGGACAGGGGGCGGGTGGGGCCAACGTCCTGACTTTC
CDR3aa: CASSVVGQGAGGANVLTF
d_gene: TRBD1
v_gene: TRBV9
abundance: NA
j_gene: TRBJ2-6

CDR3nt: TGTGCCAGTAGTTTTGGACAGCAGAACACTGAAGCTTTCTTT
CDR3aa: CASSFGQQNTEAFF
d_gene: NA
v_gene: TRBV19
abundance: NA
j_gene: TRBJ1-1

CDR3nt: TGCGCCAGCAGCTTGGGGACAGGGTTTGGAAACACCATATATTTT
CDR3aa: CASSLGTGFGNTIYF
d_gene: TRBD1
v_gene: TRBV5-1
abundance: NA
j_gene: TRBJ1-3